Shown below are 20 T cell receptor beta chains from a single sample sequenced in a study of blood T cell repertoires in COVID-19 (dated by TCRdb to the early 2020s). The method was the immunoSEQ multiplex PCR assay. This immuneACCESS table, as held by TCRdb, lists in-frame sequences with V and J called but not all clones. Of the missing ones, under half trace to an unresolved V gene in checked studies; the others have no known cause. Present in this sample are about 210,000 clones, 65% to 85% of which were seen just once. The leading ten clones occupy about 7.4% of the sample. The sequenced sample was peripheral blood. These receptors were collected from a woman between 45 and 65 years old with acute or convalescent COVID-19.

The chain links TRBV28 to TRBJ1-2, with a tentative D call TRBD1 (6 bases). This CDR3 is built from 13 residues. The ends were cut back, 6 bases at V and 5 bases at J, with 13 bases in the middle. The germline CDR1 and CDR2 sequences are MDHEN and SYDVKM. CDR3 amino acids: CASRPDSLYGYTF. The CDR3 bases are TGTGCCAGCAGGCCGGACAGCCTGTATGGCTACACCTTC.

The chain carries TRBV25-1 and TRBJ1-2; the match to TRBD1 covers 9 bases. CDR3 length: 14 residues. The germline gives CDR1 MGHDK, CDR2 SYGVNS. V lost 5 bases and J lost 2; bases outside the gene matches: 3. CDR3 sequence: CASSRGQGNYGYTF. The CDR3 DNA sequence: TGTGCCAGCAGTAGAGGACAGGGGAACTATGGCTACACCTTC.

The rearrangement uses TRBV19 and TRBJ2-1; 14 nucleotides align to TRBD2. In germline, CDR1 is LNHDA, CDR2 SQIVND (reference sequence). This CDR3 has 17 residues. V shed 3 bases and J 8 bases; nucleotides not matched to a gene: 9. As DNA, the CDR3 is TGTGCCAGTAGTATCCGGACTAGCGGGAGGAGAGGGGATGAGCAGTTCTTC. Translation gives CASSIRTSGRRGDEQFF.

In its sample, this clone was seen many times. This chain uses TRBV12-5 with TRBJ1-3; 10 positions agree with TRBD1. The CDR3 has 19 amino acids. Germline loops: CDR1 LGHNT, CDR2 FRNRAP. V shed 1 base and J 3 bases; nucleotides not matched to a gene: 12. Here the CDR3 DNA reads TGTGCTAGTGGTTTGGAGCTGGGACAGGGGAAATCTTATGGAAACACCATATATTTT. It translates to CASGLELGQGKSYGNTIYF. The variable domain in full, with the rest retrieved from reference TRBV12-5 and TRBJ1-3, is DARVTQTPRHKVTEMGQEVTMRCQPILGHNTVFWYRQTMMQGLELLAYFRNRAPLDDSGMPKDRFSAEMPDATLATLKIQPSEPRDSAVYFCASGLELGQGKSYGNTIYFGEGSWLTVV.

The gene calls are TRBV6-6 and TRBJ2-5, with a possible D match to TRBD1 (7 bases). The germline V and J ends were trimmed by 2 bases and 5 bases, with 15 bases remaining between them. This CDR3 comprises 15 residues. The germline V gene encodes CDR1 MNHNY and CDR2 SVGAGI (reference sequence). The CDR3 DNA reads TGTGCCAGCAGTTACCTCGGGCAGGGGGGCGAGACCCAGTACTTC. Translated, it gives CASSYLGQGGETQYF.

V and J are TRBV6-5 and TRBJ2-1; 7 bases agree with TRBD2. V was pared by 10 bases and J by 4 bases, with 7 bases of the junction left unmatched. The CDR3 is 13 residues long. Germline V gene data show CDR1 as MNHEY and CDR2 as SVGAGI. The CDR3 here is CATRQRGYNEQFF. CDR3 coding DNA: TGTGCCACCCGCCAGCGGGGTTACAATGAGCAGTTCTTC.

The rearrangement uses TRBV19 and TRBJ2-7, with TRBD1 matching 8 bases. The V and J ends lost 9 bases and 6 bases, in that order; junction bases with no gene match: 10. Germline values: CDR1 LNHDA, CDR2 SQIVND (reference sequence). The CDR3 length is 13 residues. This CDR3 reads CASRDRGPGEQYF. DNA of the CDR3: TGTGCCAGCAGAGACAGGGGACCGGGCGAGCAGTACTTC.

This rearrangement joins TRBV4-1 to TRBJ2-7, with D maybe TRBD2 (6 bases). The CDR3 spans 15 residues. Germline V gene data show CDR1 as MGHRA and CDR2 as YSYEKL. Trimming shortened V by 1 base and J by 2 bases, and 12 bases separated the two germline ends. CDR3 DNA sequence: TGCGCCAGCAGCCAAGCGGCCACTAGCACCTACGAGCAGTACTTC. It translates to CASSQAATSTYEQYF.

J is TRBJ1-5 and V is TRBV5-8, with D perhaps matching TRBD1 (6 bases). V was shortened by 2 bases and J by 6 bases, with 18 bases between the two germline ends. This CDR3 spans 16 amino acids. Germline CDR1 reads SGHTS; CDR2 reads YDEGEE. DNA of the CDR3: TGTGCCAGCAGCTTCCCTGTACCGGGACACGGTCAGCCCCAGCATTTT. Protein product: CASSFPVPGHGQPQHF.

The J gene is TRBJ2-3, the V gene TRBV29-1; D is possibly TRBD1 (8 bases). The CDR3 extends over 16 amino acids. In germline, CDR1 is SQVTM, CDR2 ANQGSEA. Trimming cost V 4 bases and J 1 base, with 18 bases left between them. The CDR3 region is CSVALGRGQGTDTQYF. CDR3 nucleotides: TGCAGCGTTGCCCTTGGGAGGGGACAGGGCACAGATACGCAGTATTTT.

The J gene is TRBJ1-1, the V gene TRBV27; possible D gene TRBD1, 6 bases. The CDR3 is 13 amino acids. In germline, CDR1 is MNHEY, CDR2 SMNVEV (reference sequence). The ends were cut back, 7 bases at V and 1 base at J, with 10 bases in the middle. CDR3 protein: CASKGQTNTEAFF. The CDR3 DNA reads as TGTGCCAGCAAGGGACAAACGAACACTGAAGCTTTCTTT.

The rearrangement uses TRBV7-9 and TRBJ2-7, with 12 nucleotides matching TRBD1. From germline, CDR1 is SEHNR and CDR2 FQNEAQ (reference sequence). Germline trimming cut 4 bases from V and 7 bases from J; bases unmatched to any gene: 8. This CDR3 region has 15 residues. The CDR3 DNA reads TGTGCCAGCAGCTCTCCCGGGACAGGGGGCGGGGAGCAGTACTTC. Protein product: CASSSPGTGGGEQYF.

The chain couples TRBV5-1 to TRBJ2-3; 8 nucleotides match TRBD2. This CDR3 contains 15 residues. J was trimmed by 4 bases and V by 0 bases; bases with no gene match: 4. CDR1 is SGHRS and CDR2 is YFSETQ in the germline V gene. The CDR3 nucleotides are TGCGCCAGCAGCTTGGCGACTAGCGTATCAGATACGCAGTATTTT. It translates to CASSLATSVSDTQYF.

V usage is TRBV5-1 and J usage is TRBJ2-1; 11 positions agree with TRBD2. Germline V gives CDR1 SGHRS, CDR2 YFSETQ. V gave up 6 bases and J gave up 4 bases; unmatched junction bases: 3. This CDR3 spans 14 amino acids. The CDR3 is CASTGTSGYNEQFF. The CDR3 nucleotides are TGCGCCAGCACCGGGACTAGCGGATACAATGAGCAGTTCTTC. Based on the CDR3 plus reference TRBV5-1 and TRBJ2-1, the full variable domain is KAGVTQTPRYLIKTRGQQVTLSCSPISGHRSVSWYQQTPGQGLQFLFEYFSETQRNKGNFPGRFSGRQFSNSRSEMNVSTLELGDSALYLCASTGTSGYNEQFFGPGTRLTVL.

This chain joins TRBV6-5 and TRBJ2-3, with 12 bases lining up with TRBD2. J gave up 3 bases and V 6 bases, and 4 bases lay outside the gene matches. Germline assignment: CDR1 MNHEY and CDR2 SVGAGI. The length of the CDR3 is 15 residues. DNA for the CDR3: TGTGCCAGCAGCAGAGGACTAGCGGGAACAGATACGCAGTATTTT. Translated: CASSRGLAGTDTQYF.

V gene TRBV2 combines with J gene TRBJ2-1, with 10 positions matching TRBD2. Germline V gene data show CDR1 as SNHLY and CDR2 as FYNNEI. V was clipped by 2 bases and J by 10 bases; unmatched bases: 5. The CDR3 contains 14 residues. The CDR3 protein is CASSENGLAAEQFF. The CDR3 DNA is TGTGCCAGCAGTGAAAACGGACTAGCGGCCGAGCAGTTCTTC.

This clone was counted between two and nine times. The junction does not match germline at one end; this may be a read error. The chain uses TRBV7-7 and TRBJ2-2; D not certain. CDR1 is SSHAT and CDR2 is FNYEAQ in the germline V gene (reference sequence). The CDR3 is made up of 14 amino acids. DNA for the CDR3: TGTGCTAGCAGCTTAGAAGCCGGCACCGGGGAGCTGTTTTTT. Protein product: CASSLEAGTGELFF.

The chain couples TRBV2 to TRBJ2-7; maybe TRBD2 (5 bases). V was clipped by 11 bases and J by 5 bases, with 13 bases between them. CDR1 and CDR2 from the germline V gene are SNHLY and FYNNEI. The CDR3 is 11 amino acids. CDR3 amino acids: CASDERDEQYF. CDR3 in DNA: TGTGCCTCCGATGAGAGGGACGAGCAGTACTTC.

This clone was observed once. The CDR3 bases are TGTGCCAGTAGTAGGTCGCAGGTTGCTGGGGCCAACGTCCTGACTTTC. This encodes CASSRSQVAGANVLTF. This chain connects TRBV19 to TRBJ2-6; D unclear. The CDR3 contains 16 residues. The V end was cut by 4 bases, the J end by 2 bases, with 12 bases between. In germline, CDR1 is LNHDA, CDR2 SQIVND (reference sequence). The full variable domain, its missing parts supplied by reference TRBV19 and TRBJ2-6, is DGGITQSPKYLFRKEGQNVTLSCEQNLNHDAMYWYRQDPGQGLRLIYYSQIVNDFQKGDIAEGYSVSREKKESFPLTVTSAQKNPTAFYLCASSRSQVAGANVLTFGAGSRLTVL.

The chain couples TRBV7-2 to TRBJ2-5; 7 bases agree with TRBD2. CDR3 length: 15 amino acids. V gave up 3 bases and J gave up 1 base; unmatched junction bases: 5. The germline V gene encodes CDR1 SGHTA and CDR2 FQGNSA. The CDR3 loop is CASSFGLAAQETQYF. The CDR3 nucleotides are TGTGCCAGCAGCTTCGGCCTAGCGGCCCAAGAGACCCAGTACTTC.